This entry features one TCR beta chain sequence. The antigen remains undetermined. This entry belongs to a study of T cell responses to AZD1222 COVID-19 vaccine. Findings and caveats of the study: AZD1222 recipients seropositive at baseline numbered only six or seven. The study found Spike-specific TCR breadth and depth rose after two AZD1222 doses. Nearly half of spike-specific TCRs reportedly target unmutated variant regions. All repertoire sampling was performed exclusively after the peak T cell response.

The CDR3 contains 15 residues. Germline CDR1 and CDR2: SGHRS and YFSETQ. Deletions cut 0 bases from V and 3 bases from J, with 12 bases between. Libraries were prepared by immunoSEQ multiplex PCR; TCRdb keeps only in-frame clonotypes and omits some of them. The table records about 140,000 clones, roughly 91% of them present only once. This sequence originates from an adult who received the AZD1222 COVID-19 vaccine. This chain uses TRBV5-1 with TRBJ1-1, with D tentatively TRBD1 (6 bases). Here the sequenced sample was peripheral blood, taken 28 days after the second AZD1222 dose. CDR3 DNA sequence: TGCGCCAGCAGCTTGGTCCCAGGGGTGGACACTGAAGCTTTCTTT. This gives the protein CASSLVPGVDTEAFF.